This T cell receptor beta chain is from a study of T cells expressing NK-cell markers. From the 5' RACE reads, TCRdb lists one entry per CDR3 protein and no DNA. Its clone listing holds 550,000 to 600,000 distinct CDR3 sequences. The sequenced sample was blood T cells: a sorted CD56 or NKG2C T cell subset, CD4+ or CD8+ T cells, or bulk PBMC T cells (not recorded which). This clonotype originated in a man in his late teens or twenties in good health.

The CDR3 spells CSARLPGPGPDEQFF. The chain is built from TRBV20-1 and TRBJ2-1; TCRdb's assignment of TRBD1 cannot be checked, as there is no DNA. The germline V gene encodes CDR1 DFQATT and CDR2 SNEGSKA (reference sequence). This CDR3 contains 15 residues.